Given below is one T cell receptor beta chain in context. The V end was cut by 0 bases, the J end by 10 bases, with 13 bases between. This CDR3 comprises 13 residues. Germline loops: CDR1 GTSNPN, CDR2 SVGIG (reference sequence). CD8+ and CD4+ T cells taken from blood had their TCR beta sequenced. The multiple sclerosis controls were treatment-naive patients, and their relapsing-remitting disease was stable or active. The authors reverse transcribed about 0.5 to 1 ug RNA with random hexamers. Each CDR3 protein gets one entry after TCRdb re-called the immunoSEQ multiplex PCR reads with MiXCR. The sample records about 400,000 distinct CDR3 sequences, approximately 85% being singletons. The sample comes from a study of CD8 T cells in Susac syndrome.

The chain links TRBV30 to TRBJ2-1; D might be TRBD1 (6 bases). This receptor was identified in a human donor with multiple sclerosis. The sequenced sample was CD8+ T cells from PBMCs. The CDR3 DNA reads TGTGCCTGGAGTGTACTTTCAGGGGACGAGCAGTTCTTC. Protein: CAWSVLSGDEQFF.